The text below deals with one T cell receptor beta chain. Its antigen is still unknown. The sample comes from a study of graft-versus-host responses after intestinal transplantation. Study-level information: For two to four years after anti-thymocyte globulin induction, all recipients took tacrolimus and steroids.

V lost 5 bases, J lost 2 bases, and 10 bases stayed unmatched. This CDR3 has 15 amino acids. Looked up from germline, CDR1 is GTSNPN and CDR2 is SVGIG (reference sequence). The table came from immunoSEQ multiplex PCR; TCRdb's copy has only in-frame clones and leaves some out. The sample lists about 90,000 clones, 80% to 95% occurring once. The receptor was isolated from a human donor who was the organ donor for an intestinal transplant. Sequencing was performed on unstimulated CD8+ T cells sorted from spleen or lymph node cells, taken before transplant. The rearrangement uses TRBV30 and TRBJ2-7; 9 nucleotides line up with TRBD1. CDR3 protein: CAWGDGQGWTYEQYF. In nucleotides, the CDR3 is TGTGCCTGGGGTGACGGACAGGGGTGGACCTACGAGCAGTACTTC.